This T cell receptor (beta chain) was identified during a study of post-analysis software for immune sequencing data. Study-wide context: Clinical courses comprised relapsing-remitting, secondary progressive and progressive-relapsing multiple sclerosis.

Overall study findings and caveats: Samples prepared in the same batch strongly co-clustered by F measure. People with multiple sclerosis had a significantly lower normalized Chao1 diversity than controls did.

Researchers reported that TCR beta cDNA libraries carried unique molecular identifiers. TCRdb passed the PCR reads through MiXCR, listing each CDR3 protein once. The table shows hundreds of thousands of distinct CDR3 sequences, with approximately 53% occurring only once. This clonotype was observed a few times. Its antigen is still unknown. This TCR derives from a girl aged 10 to 17 with multiple sclerosis. Material for sequencing was blood.

In DNA form, the CDR3 reads TGCAGTGCTACCTCCAATGAGCAGTTCTTC. Residues: CSATSNEQFF. The J gene is TRBJ2-1, the V gene TRBV20-1; D remains unclear. V lost 4 bases and J 6 bases, leaving 4 bases between the germline ends. This CDR3 region has 10 residues. The V gene's germline CDR1 is DFQATT and CDR2 SNEGSKA (reference sequence).